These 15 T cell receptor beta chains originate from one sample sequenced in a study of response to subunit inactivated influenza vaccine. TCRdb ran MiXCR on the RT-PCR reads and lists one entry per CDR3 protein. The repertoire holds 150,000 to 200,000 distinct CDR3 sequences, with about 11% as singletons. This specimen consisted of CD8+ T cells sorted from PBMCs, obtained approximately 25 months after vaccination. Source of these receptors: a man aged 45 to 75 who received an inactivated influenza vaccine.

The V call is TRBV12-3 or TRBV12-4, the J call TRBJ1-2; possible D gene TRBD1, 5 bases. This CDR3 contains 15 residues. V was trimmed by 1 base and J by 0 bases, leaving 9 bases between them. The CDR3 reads CASSLGGVSNYGYTF. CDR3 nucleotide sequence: TGTGCCAGCAGTTTAGGAGGGGTATCTAACTATGGCTACACCTTC.

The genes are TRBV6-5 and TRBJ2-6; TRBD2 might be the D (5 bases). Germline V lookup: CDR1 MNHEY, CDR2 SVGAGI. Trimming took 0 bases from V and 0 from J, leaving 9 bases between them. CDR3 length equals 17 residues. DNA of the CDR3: TGTGCCAGCAGTTACTCGGACTCCTCCTCTGGGGCCAACGTCCTGACTTTC. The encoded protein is CASSYSDSSSGANVLTF.

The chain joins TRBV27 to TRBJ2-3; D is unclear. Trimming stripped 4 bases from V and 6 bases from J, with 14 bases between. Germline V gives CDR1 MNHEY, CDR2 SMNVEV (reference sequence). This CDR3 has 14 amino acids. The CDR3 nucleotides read TGTGCCAGCAGTTCATGGAGCTCCGGGGATACGCAGTATTTT. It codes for CASSSWSSGDTQYF.

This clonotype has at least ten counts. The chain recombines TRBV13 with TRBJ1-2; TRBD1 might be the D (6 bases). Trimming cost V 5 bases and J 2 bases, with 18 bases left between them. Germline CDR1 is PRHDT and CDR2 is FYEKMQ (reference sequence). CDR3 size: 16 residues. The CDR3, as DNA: TGTGCCAGCAGCGAGCGGGGGGCACTACAAAACTATGGCTACACCTTC. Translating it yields CASSERGALQNYGYTF.

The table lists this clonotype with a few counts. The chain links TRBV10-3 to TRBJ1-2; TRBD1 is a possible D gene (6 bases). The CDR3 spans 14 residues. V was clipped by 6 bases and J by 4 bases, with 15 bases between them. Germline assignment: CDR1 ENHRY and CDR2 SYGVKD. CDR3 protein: CAIRNTGTSYGYTF. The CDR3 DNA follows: TGTGCCATCAGGAATACCGGGACAAGCTATGGCTACACCTTC.

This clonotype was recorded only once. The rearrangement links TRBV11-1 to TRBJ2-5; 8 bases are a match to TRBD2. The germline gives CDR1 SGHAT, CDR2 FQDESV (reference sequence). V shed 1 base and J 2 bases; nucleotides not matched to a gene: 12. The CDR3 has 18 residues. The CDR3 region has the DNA TGTGCCAGCAGCTTAGGACGTTCGGGGGGGAGGGGACAAGAGACCCAGTACTTC. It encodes CASSLGRSGGRGQETQYF.

The CDR3 coding sequence is TGTGCCAGTAGTATTGGCGTGAGGGATCAGGAGACCCAGTACTTC. Translation: CASSIGVRDQETQYF. The rearrangement links TRBV19 to TRBJ2-5, with D tentatively TRBD2 (5 bases). In germline, CDR1 is LNHDA, CDR2 SQIVND (reference sequence). The V end lost 3 bases, the J end lost 5 bases, and 16 bases lay between the germline ends. The length of the CDR3 is 15 residues.

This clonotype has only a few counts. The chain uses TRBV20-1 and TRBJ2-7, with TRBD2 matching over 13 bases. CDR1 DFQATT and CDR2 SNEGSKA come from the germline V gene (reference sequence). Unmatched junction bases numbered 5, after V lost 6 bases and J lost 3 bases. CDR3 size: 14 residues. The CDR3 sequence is CSAKGLAGIYEQYF. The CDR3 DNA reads TGCAGTGCGAAGGGACTAGCGGGAATCTACGAGCAGTACTTC.

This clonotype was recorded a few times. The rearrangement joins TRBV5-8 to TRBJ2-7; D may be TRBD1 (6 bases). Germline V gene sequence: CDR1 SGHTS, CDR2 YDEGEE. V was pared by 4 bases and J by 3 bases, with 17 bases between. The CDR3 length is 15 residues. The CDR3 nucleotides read TGTGCCAGCAGCAGCGGACAGCTACGGTACTACGAGCAGTACTTC. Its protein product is CASSSGQLRYYEQYF.

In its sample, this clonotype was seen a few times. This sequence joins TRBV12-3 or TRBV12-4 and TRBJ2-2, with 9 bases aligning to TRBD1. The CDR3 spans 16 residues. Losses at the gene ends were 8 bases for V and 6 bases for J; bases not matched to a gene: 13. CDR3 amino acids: CASAEPGQGYAGELFF. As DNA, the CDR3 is TGTGCCAGCGCTGAACCGGGACAGGGATACGCCGGGGAGCTGTTTTTT.

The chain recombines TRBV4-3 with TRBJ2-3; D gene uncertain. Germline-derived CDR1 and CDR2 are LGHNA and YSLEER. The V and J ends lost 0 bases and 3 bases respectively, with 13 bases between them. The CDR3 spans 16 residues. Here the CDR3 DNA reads TGCGCCAGCAGCCAAGATTCGGTAGAGGTGACAGATACGCAGTATTTT. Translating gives CASSQDSVEVTDTQYF.

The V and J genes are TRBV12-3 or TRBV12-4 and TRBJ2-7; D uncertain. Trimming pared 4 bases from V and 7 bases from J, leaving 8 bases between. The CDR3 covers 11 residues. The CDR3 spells CASSSSWEQYF. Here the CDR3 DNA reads TGTGCCAGCAGTTCCTCGTGGGAGCAGTACTTC.

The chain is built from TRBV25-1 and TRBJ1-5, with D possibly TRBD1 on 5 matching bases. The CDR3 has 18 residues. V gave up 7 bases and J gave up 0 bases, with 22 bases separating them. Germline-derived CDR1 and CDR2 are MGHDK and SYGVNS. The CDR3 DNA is TGTGCCAGCAATGTGGTCCAGGGCAAGGGTTATAGCAATCAGCCCCAGCATTTT. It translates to CASNVVQGKGYSNQPQHF.

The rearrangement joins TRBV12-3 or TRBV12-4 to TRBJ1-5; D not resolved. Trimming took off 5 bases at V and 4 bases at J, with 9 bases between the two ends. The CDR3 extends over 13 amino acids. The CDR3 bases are TGTGCCAGCAGTAAGTCAGGTAATCAGCCCCAGCATTTT. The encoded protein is CASSKSGNQPQHF.

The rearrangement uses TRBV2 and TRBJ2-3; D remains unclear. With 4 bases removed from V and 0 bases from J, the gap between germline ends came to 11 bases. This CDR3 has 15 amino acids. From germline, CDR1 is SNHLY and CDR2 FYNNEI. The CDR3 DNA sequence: TGTGCCAGCAGTGGGACGGATTATAGCACAGATACGCAGTATTTT. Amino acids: CASSGTDYSTDTQYF.